This T cell receptor beta chain stems from a study of technical replicates of blood from several donors. CDR1 and CDR2 (germline): LNHNV, YYDKDF (reference sequence). This CDR3 comprises 14 residues. Trimming left V 4 bases short and J 0 bases short, with 10 bases between. Only in-frame clones appear in the TCRdb table, and some are missing; sequencing was by immunoSEQ multiplex PCR. The repertoire holds approximately 80,000 clones, with 91% as singletons. This clone was recorded once. This receptor was taken from a human donor in good health. The chain carries TRBV15 and TRBJ2-7, with a tentative D call TRBD1 (6 bases). Sequenced input: T cells isolated from PBMCs. CDR3 nucleotide sequence: TGTGCCACCAGCACCGACAGGAACTCCTACGAGCAGTACTTC. Protein sequence: CATSTDRNSYEQYF.